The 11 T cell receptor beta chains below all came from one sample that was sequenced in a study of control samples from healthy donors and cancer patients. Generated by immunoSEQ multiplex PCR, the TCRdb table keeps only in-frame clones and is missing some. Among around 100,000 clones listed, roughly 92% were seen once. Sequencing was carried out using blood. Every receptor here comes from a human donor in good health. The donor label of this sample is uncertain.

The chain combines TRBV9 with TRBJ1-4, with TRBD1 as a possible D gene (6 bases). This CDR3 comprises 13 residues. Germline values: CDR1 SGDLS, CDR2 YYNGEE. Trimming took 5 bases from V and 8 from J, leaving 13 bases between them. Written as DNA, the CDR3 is TGTGCCAGCAGTGACTCCGGGACAGAAAAACTGTTTTTT. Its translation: CASSDSGTEKLFF.

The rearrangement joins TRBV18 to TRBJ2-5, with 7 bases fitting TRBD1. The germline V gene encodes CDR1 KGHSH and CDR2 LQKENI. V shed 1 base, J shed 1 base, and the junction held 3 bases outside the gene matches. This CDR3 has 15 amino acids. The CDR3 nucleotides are TGTGCCAGCTCACCACTTTGGACAGGCCAAGAGACCCAGTACTTC. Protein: CASSPLWTGQETQYF.

In nucleotides, the CDR3 is TGTGCCAGCAGTTTGAGCACCGGGGAGCTGTTTTTT. This encodes CASSLSTGELFF. The J gene is TRBJ2-2, the V gene TRBV28, with D unclear. The ends were cut back, 3 bases at V and 4 bases at J, with 3 bases in the middle. This CDR3 spans 12 amino acids. CDR1 is MDHEN, CDR2 SYDVKM, per germline.

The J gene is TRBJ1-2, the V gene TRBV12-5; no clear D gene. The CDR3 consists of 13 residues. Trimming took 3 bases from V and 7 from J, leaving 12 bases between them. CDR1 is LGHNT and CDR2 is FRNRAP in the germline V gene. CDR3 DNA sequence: TGTGCTAGTGGTTTCAGTCCCTTTTTTGGCTACACCTTC. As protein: CASGFSPFFGYTF.

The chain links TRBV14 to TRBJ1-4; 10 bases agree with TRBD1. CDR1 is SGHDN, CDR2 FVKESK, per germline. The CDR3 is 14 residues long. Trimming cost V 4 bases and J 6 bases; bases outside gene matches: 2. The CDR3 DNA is TGTGCCAGCAGCCGGGACAGGGGTTATGAAAAACTGTTTTTT. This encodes CASSRDRGYEKLFF.

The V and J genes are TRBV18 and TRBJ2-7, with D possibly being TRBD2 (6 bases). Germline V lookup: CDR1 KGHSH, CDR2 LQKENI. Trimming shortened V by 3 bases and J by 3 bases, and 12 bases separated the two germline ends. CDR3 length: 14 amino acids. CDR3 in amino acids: CASSPTGGHYEQYF. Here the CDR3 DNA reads TGTGCCAGCTCACCGACTGGAGGGCACTACGAGCAGTACTTC.

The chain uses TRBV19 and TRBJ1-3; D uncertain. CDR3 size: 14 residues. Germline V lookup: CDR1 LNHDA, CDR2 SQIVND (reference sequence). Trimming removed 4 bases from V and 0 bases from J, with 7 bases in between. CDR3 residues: CASSTGTSGNTIYF. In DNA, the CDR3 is TGTGCCAGTAGTACCGGAACCTCTGGAAACACCATATATTTT.

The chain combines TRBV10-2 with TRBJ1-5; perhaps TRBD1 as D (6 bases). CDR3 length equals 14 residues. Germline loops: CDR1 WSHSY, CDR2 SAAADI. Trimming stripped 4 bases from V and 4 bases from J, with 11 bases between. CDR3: CASSGTVINQPQHF. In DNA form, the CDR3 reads TGCGCCAGCAGTGGGACAGTAATTAATCAGCCCCAGCATTTT.

CDR3 coding DNA: TGTGCCAGCAGCTTAGGTCGGGGTGGGAGCGAAGGCTACACCTTC. Translating gives CASSLGRGGSEGYTF. This chain uses TRBV7-8 with TRBJ1-2; D is ambiguous. CDR1 and CDR2 from the germline V gene are SGHVS and FQNEAQ. V was pared by 1 base and J by 8 bases, with 17 bases between. The CDR3 covers 15 residues.

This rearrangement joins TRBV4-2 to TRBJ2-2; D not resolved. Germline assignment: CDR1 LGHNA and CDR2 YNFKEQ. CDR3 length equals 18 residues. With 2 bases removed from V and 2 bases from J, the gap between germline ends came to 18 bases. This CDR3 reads CASSQLPGVRLNTGELFF. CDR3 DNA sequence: TGTGCCAGCAGCCAATTGCCGGGTGTTCGATTAAACACCGGGGAGCTGTTTTTT.

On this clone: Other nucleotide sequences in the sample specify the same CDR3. This CDR3 is CASSQELAGLGETQYF. For the CDR3, the DNA is TGTGCCAGCAGCCAAGAATTGGCGGGGTTAGGAGAGACCCAGTACTTC. This rearrangement joins TRBV3-1 (or the pseudogene TRBV3-2) to TRBJ2-5; possibly TRBD2 for D (6 bases). The CDR3 sequence is 16 residues long. Trimming shortened V by 0 bases and J by 4 bases, and 15 bases separated the two germline ends. The germline V gene encodes CDR1 LGHDT and CDR2 YNNKEL (reference sequence).